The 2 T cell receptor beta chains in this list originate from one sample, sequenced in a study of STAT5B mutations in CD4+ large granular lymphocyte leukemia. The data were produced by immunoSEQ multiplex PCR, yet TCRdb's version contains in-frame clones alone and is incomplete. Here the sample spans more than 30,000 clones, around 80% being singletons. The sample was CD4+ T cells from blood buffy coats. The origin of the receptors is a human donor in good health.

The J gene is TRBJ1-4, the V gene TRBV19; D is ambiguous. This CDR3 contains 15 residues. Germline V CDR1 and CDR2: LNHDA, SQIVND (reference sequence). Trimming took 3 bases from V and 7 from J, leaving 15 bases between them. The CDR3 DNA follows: TGTGCCAGTAGTATCGCGGCAGGCGGCGGTGAAAAACTGTTTTTT. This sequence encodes CASSIAAGGGEKLFF. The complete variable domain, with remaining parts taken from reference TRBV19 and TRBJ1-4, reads DGGITQSPKYLFRKEGQNVTLSCEQNLNHDAMYWYRQDPGQGLRLIYYSQIVNDFQKGDIAEGYSVSREKKESFPLTVTSAQKNPTAFYLCASSIAAGGGEKLFFGSGTQLSVL.

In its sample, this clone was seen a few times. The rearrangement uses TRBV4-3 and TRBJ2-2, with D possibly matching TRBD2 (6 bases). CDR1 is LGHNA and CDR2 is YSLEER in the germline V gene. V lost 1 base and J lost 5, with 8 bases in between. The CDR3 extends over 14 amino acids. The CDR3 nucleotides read TGCGCCAGCAGCCAAGTCGGGGGTACCGGGGAGCTGTTTTTT. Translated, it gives CASSQVGGTGELFF.